This record looks at one TCR beta chain sequence and its context. The clone's antigen remains unknown. No base quality information exists; no much larger clone differs at one position. TCR beta repertoires were profiled from peripheral blood of over 10 young patients with multiple sclerosis to demonstrate the VDJtools post-analysis software. The multiple sclerosis patients were children and adolescents between roughly 6 and 16 years of age. The data belong to a study of post-analysis software for immune sequencing data (dated by TCRdb to between 2014 and 2017). At the level of the whole study: Recorded disease courses included relapsing-remitting, secondary progressive and progressive-relapsing multiple sclerosis, with some patients lacking subtype annotation. A subset of samples was prepared in parallel using single-end sample barcoding, then pooled and co-amplified after Illumina adapter ligation. The patient repertoires were set against ten to eleven previously published healthy control repertoires from donors whose ages ranged from about 6 to 25 years.

Libraries were built with PCR. TCRdb shows the sequencer as Illumina HiSeq 2500. To reduce PCR and sequencing biases, unique molecular identifiers were built into the TCR beta cDNA libraries. Per 1 to 10 million input T cells, 500,000 or so cDNA molecules were obtained, such that each molecule approximated one T cell. Patient libraries were prepared and sequenced with the same protocol used for the earlier healthy control dataset. Within a given batch, samples were prepared together, multiplexed and sequenced on the same HiSeq lane. As for the authors' bioinformatics: Raw barcoded reads were processed with MIGEC, discarding single-read molecular identifier groups before consensus assembly and CDR3 extraction. VDJtools was used for post-analysis of the clonotype tables, with diversity normalized by down-sampling every dataset to the smallest sample size. To correct batch-related cross-sample contamination, repertoire overlap clustering matched CDR3 amino acid sequences but not nucleotide sequences. TCRdb reanalyzed the raw reads on its own, using fastp at Q25 for trimming and MiXCR for clone calling, and kept in-frame beta chains. Rows are combined by CDR3 protein, so each entry shows the most common genes and DNA. These V and J calls rely on TCRdb rather than the paper's analysis. The sample includes about 820,000 distinct CDR3 sequences, with 53% observed a single time. Approximately 4.2% of the sample goes to the ten largest clones.

General study outcomes and caveats: Significantly higher frequencies in patients than in controls were found for about five TRBV segments, including TRBV5-6, TRBV5-1 and TRBV20-1. Significantly lower normalized Chao1 diversity was found in multiple sclerosis patients than in controls, suggesting substantial peripheral T-cell clonal expansion. Direct clustering with F measure revealed strong co-clustering of samples prepared in the same batch, which led to a batch-effect correction. The multiple sclerosis patient group was slightly younger than the control group.

After removal of 3 bases from V and 1 base from J, the junction retains 5 bases not matched to a gene. There are 15 amino acids in the CDR3, from cysteine to phenylalanine inclusive. Only the CDR3 portion is preserved as DNA: 45 bases, with reading frame beginning at the first base. Based on the germline V gene, the CDR1 and CDR2 sequences are MGHDK and SYGVNS. Sequences were obtained from blood. The clonotype originates from a girl aged 10 to 17 with multiple sclerosis. The sequence links TRBV25-1 to TRBJ2-7; 8 bases in the middle match TRBD2. This receptor has the CDR3 CASSDQAGESYEQYF. The nucleotides are TGTGCCAGCAGTGACCAAGCGGGAGAATCCTACGAGCAGTACTTC.